This T cell receptor (beta chain) appears in the sequencing data of a study of T-cell memory formation after mild COVID-19. Points from the study as a whole: Among CD4+ contracting clones, most were CM and EM, and CD8+ ones EMRA.

The table lists this clonotype with a few counts. Its antigen is still unknown. This CDR3 has 14 residues. After removal of 5 bases from V and 6 bases from J, the junction contained 7 bases not matched to a gene. In TCRdb, the 5' RACE reads were re-called with MiXCR into one record per CDR3 protein. The sample includes under 450,000 distinct CDR3 sequences, about a quarter of them seen just once. The rearrangement uses TRBV12-3 or TRBV12-4 and TRBJ1-1; the match to TRBD1 covers 9 bases. The specimen was PBMCs or a T cell subset sorted from them (not recorded which). The source is an adult woman who had mild COVID-19 (a few samples of this study predate the infection). Cell type and time point are not known. This CDR3 is CASSPQGAISEAFF. The CDR3 region has the DNA TGTGCCAGCAGTCCACAGGGGGCTATATCTGAAGCTTTCTTT.